This T cell receptor beta chain was sequenced in a study of blood T cell repertoires in COVID-19. At the level of the study: The cDNA or gDNA used as material had been derived from T cells, B-cell-depleted T cells, or PBMCs.

Germline V gives CDR1 KGHSH, CDR2 LQKENI. The junction had 7 bases not matched to a gene; V was cut back by 3 bases and J by 2 bases. This CDR3 spans 16 amino acids. Here immunoSEQ multiplex PCR was the method, and the copy in TCRdb shows in-frame clones only, minus some. The sample carries roughly 63,000 clones, 79% recorded once. The source of this sequence is a human donor in a cohort sampled during active COVID-19. The sample was peripheral blood. The V gene is TRBV18, the J gene TRBJ1-3; 7 nucleotides line up with TRBD1. This CDR3 is CASSPSTGQAGNTIYF. CDR3 coding DNA: TGTGCCAGCTCACCTTCGACAGGGCAGGCTGGAAACACCATATATTTT.